The 2 T cell receptor beta chains listed next were all sequenced from one sample in a study of T cell responses to AZD1222 COVID-19 vaccine. Using immunoSEQ multiplex PCR, the repertoire was profiled, and TCRdb retains in-frame clones only, with some absent. This table holds 120,000 or so clones, about 90% found once. Specimen: peripheral blood, collected 28 days after the second AZD1222 dose. These TCRs come from an adult who received the AZD1222 COVID-19 vaccine.

This rearrangement joins TRBV27 to TRBJ1-2, with D possibly TRBD1 on 6 matching bases. The V and J ends lost 0 bases and 3 bases respectively, with 8 bases between them. Germline CDR1 MNHEY, CDR2 SMNVEV (reference sequence). The CDR3 contains 14 residues. CDR3 bases: TGTGCCAGCAGTTTATCGGACAGCTACTATGGCTACACCTTC. Protein: CASSLSDSYYGYTF.

The chain carries TRBV5-4 and TRBJ2-5; D is uncertain. Looked up from germline, CDR1 is SGHNT and CDR2 is YYREEE (reference sequence). Trimming stripped 2 bases from V and 1 base from J, with 6 bases between. The CDR3 consists of 13 residues. The CDR3 bases are TGTGCCAGCAGCTTATACACCCAAGAGACCCAGTACTTC. This gives the protein CASSLYTQETQYF.